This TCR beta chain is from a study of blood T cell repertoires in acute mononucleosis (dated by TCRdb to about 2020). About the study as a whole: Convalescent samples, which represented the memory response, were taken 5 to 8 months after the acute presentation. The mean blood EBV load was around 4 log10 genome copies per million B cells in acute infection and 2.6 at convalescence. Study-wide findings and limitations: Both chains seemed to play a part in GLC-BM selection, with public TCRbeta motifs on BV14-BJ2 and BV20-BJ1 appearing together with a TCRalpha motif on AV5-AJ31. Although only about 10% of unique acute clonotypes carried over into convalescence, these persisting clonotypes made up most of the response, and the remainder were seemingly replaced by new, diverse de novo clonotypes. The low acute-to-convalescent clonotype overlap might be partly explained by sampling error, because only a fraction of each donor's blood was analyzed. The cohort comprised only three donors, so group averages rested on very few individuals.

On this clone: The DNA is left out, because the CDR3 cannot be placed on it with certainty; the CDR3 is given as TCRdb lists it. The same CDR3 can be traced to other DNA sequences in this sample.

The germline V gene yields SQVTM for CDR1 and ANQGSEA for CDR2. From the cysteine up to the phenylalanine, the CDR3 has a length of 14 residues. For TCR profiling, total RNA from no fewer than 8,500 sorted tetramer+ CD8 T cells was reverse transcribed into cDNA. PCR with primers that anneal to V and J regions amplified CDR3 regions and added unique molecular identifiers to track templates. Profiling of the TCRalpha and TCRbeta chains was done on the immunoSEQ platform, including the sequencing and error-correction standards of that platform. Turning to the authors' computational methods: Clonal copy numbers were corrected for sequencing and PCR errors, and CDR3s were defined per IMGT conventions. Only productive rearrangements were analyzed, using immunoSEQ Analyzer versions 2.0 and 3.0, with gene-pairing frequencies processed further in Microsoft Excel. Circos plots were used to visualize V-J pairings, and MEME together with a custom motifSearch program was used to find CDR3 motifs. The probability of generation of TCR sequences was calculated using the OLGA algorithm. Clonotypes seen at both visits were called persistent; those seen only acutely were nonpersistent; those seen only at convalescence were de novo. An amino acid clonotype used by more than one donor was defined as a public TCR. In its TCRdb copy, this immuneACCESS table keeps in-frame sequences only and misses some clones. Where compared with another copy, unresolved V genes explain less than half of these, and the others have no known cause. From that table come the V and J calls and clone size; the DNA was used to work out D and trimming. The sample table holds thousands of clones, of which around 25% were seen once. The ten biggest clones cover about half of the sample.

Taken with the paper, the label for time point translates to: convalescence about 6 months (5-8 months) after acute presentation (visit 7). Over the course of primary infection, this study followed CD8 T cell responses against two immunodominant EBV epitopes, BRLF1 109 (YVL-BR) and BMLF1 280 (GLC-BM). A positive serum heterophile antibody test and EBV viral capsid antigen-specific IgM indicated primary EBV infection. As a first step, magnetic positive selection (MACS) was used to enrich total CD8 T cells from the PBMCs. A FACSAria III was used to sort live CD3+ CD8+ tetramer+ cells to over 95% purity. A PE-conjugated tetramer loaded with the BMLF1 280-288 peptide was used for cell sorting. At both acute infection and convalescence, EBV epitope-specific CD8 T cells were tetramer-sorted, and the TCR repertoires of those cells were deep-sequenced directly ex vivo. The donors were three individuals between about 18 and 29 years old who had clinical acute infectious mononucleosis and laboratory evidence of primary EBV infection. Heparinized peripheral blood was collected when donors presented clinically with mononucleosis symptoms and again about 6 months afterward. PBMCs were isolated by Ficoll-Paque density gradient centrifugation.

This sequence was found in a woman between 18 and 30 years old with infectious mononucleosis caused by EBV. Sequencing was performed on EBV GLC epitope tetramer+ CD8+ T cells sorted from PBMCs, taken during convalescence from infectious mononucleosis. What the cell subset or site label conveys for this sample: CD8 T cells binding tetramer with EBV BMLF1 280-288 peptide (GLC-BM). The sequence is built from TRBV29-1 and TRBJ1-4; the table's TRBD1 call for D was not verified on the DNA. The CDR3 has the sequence CSVGHRELMKNCFF.